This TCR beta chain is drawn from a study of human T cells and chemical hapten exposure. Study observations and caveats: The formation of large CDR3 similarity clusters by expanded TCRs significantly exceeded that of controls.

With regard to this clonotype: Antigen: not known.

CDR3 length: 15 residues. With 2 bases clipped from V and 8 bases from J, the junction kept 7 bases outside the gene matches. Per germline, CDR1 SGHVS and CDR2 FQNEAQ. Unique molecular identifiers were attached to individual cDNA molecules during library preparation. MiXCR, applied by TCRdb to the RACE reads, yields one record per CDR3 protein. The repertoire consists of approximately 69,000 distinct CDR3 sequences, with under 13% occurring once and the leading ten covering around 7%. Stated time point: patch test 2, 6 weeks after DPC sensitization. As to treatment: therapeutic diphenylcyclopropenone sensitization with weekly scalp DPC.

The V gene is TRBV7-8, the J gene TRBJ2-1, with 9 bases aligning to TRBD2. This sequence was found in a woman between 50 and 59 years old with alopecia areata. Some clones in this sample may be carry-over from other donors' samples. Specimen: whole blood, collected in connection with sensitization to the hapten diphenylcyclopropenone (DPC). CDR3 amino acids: CASSLLRGRDDEQFF. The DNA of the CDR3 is TGTGCCAGCAGCTTACTCCGCGGGAGGGACGATGAGCAGTTCTTC.